This record looks at one TCR beta chain sequence and its context. As yet, its antigen is unknown. These data come from a study of graft-versus-host responses after intestinal transplantation. Notes on the study in general: GvH clones were identified in recipient marrow, with some first appearing in ileum or blood. Early post-transplant declines in HvG were associated with peak levels of circulating GvH clones.

Profiling relied on immunoSEQ multiplex PCR, and the TCRdb table lists in-frame clones only, not all of them. This table has 100,000 to 140,000 clones, approximately 86% appearing once. V shed 1 base and J shed 6 bases, with 12 bases lying between them. CDR1 and CDR2 (germline): MNHNY, SVGAGI (reference sequence). The CDR3 spans 14 residues. Sequencing used unstimulated CD4+ T cells sorted from spleen or lymph node cells, obtained before transplant. This sequence was found in a human donor who was the organ donor for an intestinal transplant. The gene calls are TRBV6-6 and TRBJ1-1; D gene ambiguous. As DNA, the CDR3 is TGTGCCAGCAGTTACTTCAAGGGCCGCCCTGAAGCTTTCTTT. This codes for CASSYFKGRPEAFF.